Shown below are 18 T cell receptor beta chains from a single sample sequenced in a study of T cells of healthy individuals. TCRdb itself ran the 5' RACE reads through MiXCR, one entry per CDR3 protein. The top ten clones hold more than 5.5% of a sample with nearly 100,000 distinct CDR3 sequences, 15% to 20% of them seen once. The receptors originated from a human donor in good health.

This clonotype was seen a handful of times. This rearrangement joins TRBV12-3 or TRBV12-4 to TRBJ2-2, with D uncertain. Trimming cost V 6 bases and J 4 bases, with 9 bases left between them. This CDR3 contains 13 residues. CDR3 sequence (DNA): TGTGCCAGCAGCTATCTTATCACCGGGGAGCTGTTTTTT. The encoded protein is CASSYLITGELFF.

The rearrangement uses TRBV14 and TRBJ2-1; D is ambiguous. V gave up 0 bases and J gave up 9 bases, with 9 bases separating them. Germline assignment: CDR1 SGHDN and CDR2 FVKESK. CDR3 length: 13 residues. Written as DNA, the CDR3 is TGTGCCAGCAGCCAAGAGTTGCGGCTTGAGCAGTTCTTC. Translating gives CASSQELRLEQFF.

The chain uses TRBV20-1 and TRBJ1-5; TRBD1 agrees at 9 bases. V shed 0 bases and J 6 bases; nucleotides not matched to a gene: 6. CDR1 DFQATT and CDR2 SNEGSKA come from the germline V gene (reference sequence). This CDR3 has 15 residues. CDR3 region: CSARDPGTGRQPQHF. DNA for the CDR3: TGCAGTGCTAGAGATCCCGGGACAGGGCGTCAGCCCCAGCATTTT.

The V and J genes are TRBV6-5 and TRBJ1-4, with 10 bases identical to TRBD1. CDR1 is MNHEY and CDR2 is SVGAGI in the germline V gene. The V segment lost 4 bases and the J segment 8 bases; nucleotides outside the gene matches: 7. CDR3 length: 15 amino acids. This CDR3 reads CASSSPGTGDEKLFF. The CDR3 nucleotides are TGTGCCAGCAGTTCCCCGGGGACAGGGGACGAAAAACTGTTTTTT.

The rearrangement uses TRBV3-1 and TRBJ2-3; no clear D gene. The CDR3 runs to 14 residues. CDR1 LGHDT and CDR2 YNNKEL come from the germline V gene (reference sequence). V dropped 6 bases and J dropped 5 bases, with 15 bases sitting between them. The CDR3 sequence: CASSYHTGGDTQYF. The CDR3 DNA reads as TGTGCCAGCAGTTACCACACGGGCGGAGATACGCAGTATTTT.

This clonotype was counted between two and nine times. This rearrangement joins TRBV3-1 to TRBJ1-1; D might be TRBD1 (5 bases). The CDR3 runs 12 residues. Between the trimmed V and J ends, which lost 3 bases and 3 bases, there was a span of 5 bases. Per the germline V gene, CDR1 is LGHDT and CDR2 is YNNKEL (reference sequence). The chain's CDR3 is CASSQGDTEAFF. As DNA, the CDR3 is TGTGCCAGCAGCCAGGGGGACACTGAAGCTTTCTTT.

The chain uses TRBV5-1 and TRBJ2-1; 9 positions match TRBD2. The CDR3 consists of 17 residues. CDR1 is SGHRS and CDR2 is YFSETQ in the germline V gene. Losses at the gene ends were 0 bases for V and 5 bases for J; bases not matched to a gene: 9. CDR3 nucleotides: TGCGCCAGCAGCTTGGTGCGAGCGGGGGGTACCCACAATGAGCAGTTCTTC. Residues: CASSLVRAGGTHNEQFF.

This clonotype was picked up a small number of times. This sequence joins TRBV5-4 and TRBJ2-3; TRBD2 might be the D (5 bases). Trimming cost V 1 base and J 3 bases, with 12 bases left between them. There are 15 residues in the CDR3. Germline CDR1 SGHNT, CDR2 YYREEE (reference sequence). CDR3 in DNA: TGTGCCAGCAGCTTGAGGAGGCCTGTGACAGATACGCAGTATTTT. Protein: CASSLRRPVTDTQYF. Complete variable domain (other parts from reference TRBV5-4 and TRBJ2-3): ETGVTQSPTHLIKTRGQQVTLRCSSQSGHNTVSWYQQALGQGPQFIFQYYREEENGRGNFPPRFSGLQFPNYSSELNVNALELDDSALYLCASSLRRPVTDTQYFGPGTRLTVL.

This clonotype was observed a few times. The chain couples TRBV20-1 to TRBJ2-7; 9 nucleotides line up with TRBD2. CDR1 and CDR2 (germline): DFQATT, SNEGSKA (reference sequence). Trimming took 0 bases from V and 2 from J; bases not matched to a gene: 5. This CDR3 comprises 15 residues. CDR3 protein: CSARDESSGTYEQYF. For the CDR3, the DNA is TGCAGTGCTAGAGATGAGTCTAGCGGGACCTACGAGCAGTACTTC.

This clonotype was counted only a few times. The chain is built from TRBV28 and TRBJ2-1; D remains ambiguous. This CDR3 contains 15 residues. CDR1 is MDHEN, CDR2 SYDVKM, per germline. The germline V and J ends were trimmed by 4 bases and 0 bases, with 10 bases remaining between them. CDR3: CASSSEVGSYNEQFF. The CDR3 bases are TGTGCCAGCAGTTCAGAGGTAGGCTCCTACAATGAGCAGTTCTTC.

The genes are TRBV20-1 and TRBJ2-7; no clear D gene. Trimming stripped 4 bases from V and 0 bases from J, with 7 bases between. This CDR3 is 12 amino acids long. Germline CDR1 DFQATT, CDR2 SNEGSKA (reference sequence). CDR3: CSANTGSYEQYF. In nucleotides, the CDR3 is TGCAGTGCTAACACGGGCTCCTACGAGCAGTACTTC.

This clonotype was counted a few times. The chain has TRBV7-2 and TRBJ2-1; the D gene is possibly TRBD2 (6 bases). Trimming removed 4 bases at V and 4 bases at J, with 11 bases between. This CDR3 contains 14 residues. Germline V lookup: CDR1 SGHTA, CDR2 FQGNSA. The CDR3 reads CASSSGLSYNEQFF. CDR3 DNA sequence: TGTGCCAGCAGCTCGGGACTCTCTTACAATGAGCAGTTCTTC.

The rearrangement uses TRBV27 and TRBJ2-7; TRBD2 might be the D (5 bases). V lost 5 bases and J 3 bases, leaving 8 bases between the germline ends. CDR1 and CDR2 (germline): MNHEY, SMNVEV (reference sequence). This CDR3 is built from 12 residues. CDR3 loop: CASSPGYYEQYF. Written as DNA, the CDR3 is TGTGCCAGCAGTCCGGGGTACTACGAGCAGTACTTC.

This clonotype was seen only a few times. The V call is TRBV18, the J call TRBJ2-7; maybe TRBD1 (5 bases). The CDR3 length is 16 residues. V shed 3 bases and J shed 0 bases, with 15 bases lying between them. The V gene's germline CDR1 is KGHSH and CDR2 LQKENI. CDR3: CASSPVSTGHSYEQYF. The CDR3 DNA reads TGTGCCAGCTCACCCGTCAGTACAGGTCACTCCTACGAGCAGTACTTC.

The CDR3 coding sequence is TGCAGTGCCCCTTCGTCAGGGGCGATGAACACTGAAGCTTTCTTT. Amino acid sequence: CSAPSSGAMNTEAFF. V gene TRBV20-1 combines with J gene TRBJ1-1; a weak D match, TRBD1 (6 bases). Trimming took 6 bases from V and 0 from J, leaving 17 bases between them. Germline V gene lookup returns CDR1 DFQATT and CDR2 SNEGSKA (reference sequence). This CDR3 region has 15 residues.

This clonotype was counted at least ten times. The chain carries TRBV29-1 and TRBJ2-7, with D possibly matching TRBD1 (6 bases). The V gene lost 4 bases and the J gene lost 2 bases, with 9 bases spanning the gap. The CDR3 is 12 amino acids. Looked up from germline, CDR1 is SQVTM and CDR2 is ANQGSEA. CDR3 region: CSVVPGAYEQYF. The CDR3 coding sequence is TGCAGCGTTGTTCCAGGGGCCTACGAGCAGTACTTC.

Only one count was recorded for this clonotype. This chain joins TRBV27 and TRBJ2-4; D is undetermined. Germline loops: CDR1 MNHEY, CDR2 SMNVEV (reference sequence). The CDR3 totals 14 residues. The V end was cut by 4 bases, the J end by 3 bases, with 10 bases between. DNA of the CDR3: TGTGCCAGCAGTTCCGGGCCTAACAAAAACATTCAGTACTTC. The encoded protein is CASSSGPNKNIQYF.

This clonotype was seen ten or more times. This CDR3 is CASSPGAGDTQYF. The CDR3 nucleotides are TGTGCCAGCAGCCCTGGGGCGGGAGATACGCAGTATTTT. The chain links TRBV7-3 to TRBJ2-3, with D possibly being TRBD1 or TRBD2 (5 bases each). This CDR3 comprises 13 residues. V was shortened by 5 bases and J by 5 bases, with 11 bases between the two germline ends. Germline loops: CDR1 SGHTA, CDR2 FQGTGA.